A single sample is the source of the 27 T cell receptor beta chains below, sequenced in a study of CD8 T cells in Susac syndrome. RNA amounts of about 0.5 to 1 ug underwent reverse transcription with random hexamers. TCRdb re-derived calls from the immunoSEQ multiplex PCR reads in MiXCR, one entry per CDR3 protein. The repertoire holds roughly 140,000 distinct CDR3 sequences, over 85% seen once, with roughly 0.27% in the top ten. Sequencing was carried out using CD8+ T cells from PBMCs. All receptors derive from a human donor in good health.

The gene calls are TRBV29-1 and TRBJ2-4; tentatively, D is TRBD1 (5 bases). CDR1 SQVTM and CDR2 ANQGSEA come from the germline V gene. The CDR3 loop spans 15 amino acids. The V and J ends lost 0 bases and 2 bases respectively, with 11 bases between them. CDR3 region: CSVEDYQGSKNIQYF. The CDR3 DNA reads TGCAGCGTTGAAGATTATCAGGGTTCCAAAAACATTCAGTACTTC.

CDR3 amino acids: CASTLRVGETNEQFF. The CDR3 DNA is TGTGCCAGCACCCTCAGGGTGGGAGAAACGAATGAGCAGTTCTTC. The chain uses TRBV13 and TRBJ2-1, with D perhaps TRBD1 or TRBD2 (5 bases each). In germline, CDR1 is PRHDT, CDR2 FYEKMQ (reference sequence). CDR3 length equals 15 residues. The germline V and J ends were trimmed by 7 bases and 7 bases, with 20 bases remaining between them.

This clonotype has a single count. The rearrangement links TRBV27 to TRBJ2-5; 7 positions match TRBD2. J was trimmed by 9 bases and V by 10 bases; bases with no gene match: 8. Germline-derived CDR1 and CDR2 are MNHEY and SMNVEV (reference sequence). This CDR3 contains 11 residues. DNA of the CDR3: TGTGCCACCAATAGTGGGAGGGCCCAGTACTTC. The encoded protein is CATNSGRAQYF.

This chain uses TRBV15 with TRBJ1-4; D unclear. This CDR3 contains 14 residues. CDR1 is LNHNV, CDR2 YYDKDF, per germline (reference sequence). V was shortened by 1 base and J by 8 bases, with 11 bases between the two germline ends. The CDR3, as DNA: TGTGCCACCAGCAGAGGCCAGCATAGGGAAAAACTGTTTTTT. This gives the protein CATSRGQHREKLFF.

This chain uses TRBV7-9 with TRBJ2-7; D is unresolved. V was pared by 3 bases and J by 3 bases, with 12 bases between. The CDR3 runs to 14 residues. CDR1 and CDR2 from the germline V gene are SEHNR and FQNEAQ (reference sequence). CDR3 protein: CASSFSESDYEQYF. As DNA, the CDR3 is TGTGCCAGCAGCTTCTCCGAATCCGACTACGAGCAGTACTTC.

The chain has TRBV2 and TRBJ2-7, with 9 nucleotides matching TRBD2. This CDR3 comprises 16 residues. Germline loops: CDR1 SNHLY, CDR2 FYNNEI. J was trimmed by 1 base and V by 7 bases; bases with no gene match: 11. CDR3 sequence reads: CASTLSTAGGSYEQYF. Written as DNA, the CDR3 is TGTGCCAGCACCCTCAGCACGGCGGGAGGGTCCTACGAGCAGTACTTC.

This clonotype was found once. The CDR3 region is CSARVAGGYGYTF. In DNA, the CDR3 is TGCAGTGCTAGAGTTGCTGGGGGCTATGGCTACACCTTC. The chain recombines TRBV20-1 with TRBJ1-2; possibly TRBD1 for D (5 bases). The ends were cut back, 1 base at V and 4 bases at J, with 10 bases in the middle. There are 13 residues in the CDR3. Germline V lookup: CDR1 DFQATT, CDR2 SNEGSKA (reference sequence).

This clonotype was counted once. This rearrangement joins TRBV18 to TRBJ1-1, with D possibly matching TRBD1 (5 bases). The germline V and J ends were trimmed by 6 bases and 3 bases, with 14 bases remaining between them. CDR3 length: 14 amino acids. In germline, CDR1 is KGHSH, CDR2 LQKENI. This chain's CDR3 is CASSPRSRDTEAFF. CDR3 nucleotides: TGTGCCAGCTCCCCGCGCAGCAGGGACACTGAAGCTTTCTTT. Combining the CDR3 with reference TRBV18 and TRBJ1-1 gives the whole variable domain NAGVMQNPRHLVRRRGQEARLRCSPMKGHSHVYWYRQLPEEGLKFMVYLQKENIIDESGMPKERFSAEFPKEGPSILRIQQVVRGDSAAYFCASSPRSRDTEAFFGQGTRLTVV.

This chain connects TRBV5-6 to TRBJ1-2; 9 bases are shared with TRBD1. There are 15 residues in the CDR3. Germline V gene sequence: CDR1 SGHDT, CDR2 YYEEEE. Trimming at V came to 2 bases and at J to 6 bases, leaving 8 bases not matched to a gene. CDR3 sequence (DNA): TGTGCCAGCAGCTTTCCGGGACAGGGAATTCATGGCTACACCTTC. This codes for CASSFPGQGIHGYTF. The full variable domain, its missing parts supplied by reference TRBV5-6 and TRBJ1-2, is DAGVTQSPTHLIKTRGQQVTLRCSPKSGHDTVSWYQQALGQGPQFIFQYYEEEERQRGNFPDRFSGHQFPNYSSELNVNALLLGDSALYLCASSFPGQGIHGYTFGSGTRLTVV.

V is TRBV19 and J is TRBJ1-2; D gene ambiguous. Germline V gene sequence: CDR1 LNHDA, CDR2 SQIVND (reference sequence). Trimming pared 1 base from V and 9 bases from J, leaving 6 bases between. The CDR3 has 11 amino acids. The CDR3 protein is CASSIGVRYTF. CDR3 nucleotide sequence: TGTGCCAGTAGTATAGGTGTGCGCTACACCTTC.

The CDR3 spells CATGGIQETQYF. CDR3 in DNA: TGTGCCACGGGGGGGATCCAAGAGACCCAGTACTTC. This rearrangement joins TRBV5-4 to TRBJ2-5, with TRBD2 matching over 8 bases. Germline lookup yields CDR1 SGHNT and CDR2 YYREEE (reference sequence). The V segment lost 9 bases and the J segment 1 base; nucleotides outside the gene matches: 2. The CDR3 extends over 12 amino acids.

The chain combines TRBV5-1 with TRBJ2-1; D remains unclear. Germline V gene data show CDR1 as SGHRS and CDR2 as YFSETQ. The CDR3 consists of 11 residues. Trimming stripped 6 bases from V and 8 bases from J, with 9 bases between. For the CDR3, the DNA is TGCGCCAGCACTGATGGCTATGAGCAGTTCTTC. This encodes CASTDGYEQFF.

This rearrangement joins TRBV6-5 to TRBJ1-2; 10 positions match TRBD1. Germline assignment: CDR1 MNHEY and CDR2 SVGAGI. This CDR3 has 15 amino acids. Trimming at V came to 3 bases and at J to 8 bases, leaving 9 bases not matched to a gene. The CDR3 bases are TGTGCCAGCAGTTATTCGAGACAGGGGGCGTCAGGCTACACCTTC. Amino acids: CASSYSRQGASGYTF.

The chain combines TRBV6-6 with TRBJ1-1; D uncertain. CDR3 length: 12 amino acids. The V gene lost 8 bases and the J gene lost 3 bases, with 10 bases spanning the gap. Looked up from germline, CDR1 is MNHNY and CDR2 is SVGAGI (reference sequence). This CDR3 is CASLRRDTEAFF. DNA for the CDR3: TGTGCCAGCTTACGGCGGGACACTGAAGCTTTCTTT.

In its sample, this clonotype was seen once. The rearrangement joins TRBV6-2 or TRBV6-3 to TRBJ2-2; no definite D call. Trimming stripped 2 bases from V and 7 bases from J, with 5 bases between. From germline, CDR1 is MNHEY and CDR2 SVGEGT. CDR3 length equals 12 residues. The chain's CDR3 is CASSYRVGELFF. CDR3 sequence (DNA): TGTGCCAGCAGTTACAGGGTCGGGGAGCTGTTTTTT.

The chain couples TRBV18 to TRBJ2-2, with TRBD1 matching over 10 bases. Germline CDR1 reads KGHSH; CDR2 reads LQKENI. This CDR3 region has 16 residues. The J segment lost 2 bases and the V segment lost 3 bases, leaving 3 bases of the junction unmatched. CDR3 sequence (DNA): TGTGCCAGCTCACCGTGGACAGGGGGTAACACCGGGGAGCTGTTTTTT. Protein product: CASSPWTGGNTGELFF.

The gene calls are TRBV5-6 and TRBJ2-2; D is undetermined. The CDR3 totals 16 residues. The germline gives CDR1 SGHDT, CDR2 YYEEEE. Trimming took 4 bases from V and 0 from J, leaving 13 bases between them. Written as DNA, the CDR3 is TGTGCCAGCAGCGGGCCTTCGGACGCGAACACCGGGGAGCTGTTTTTT. This codes for CASSGPSDANTGELFF.

The J gene is TRBJ1-2, the V gene TRBV20-1, with a weak D call TRBD1 (5 bases). CDR3 size: 12 residues. Germline V CDR1 and CDR2: DFQATT, SNEGSKA (reference sequence). The CDR3 nucleotides are TGCGGGGAGTATAGGGGCGACTATGGCTACACCTTC. Amino acids: CGEYRGDYGYTF.

In DNA, the CDR3 is TGTGCCAGCAGAACCGGGACAGGGTACCAGTACTTC. Its translation: CASRTGTGYQYF. V usage is TRBV7-8 and J usage is TRBJ2-7; TRBD1 matches 9 bases. The germline CDR1 and CDR2 sequences are SGHVS and FQNEAQ. V lost 6 bases to trimming and J lost 10 bases; unmatched junction nucleotides: 7. The CDR3 consists of 12 residues.

The chain has TRBV5-6 and TRBJ1-5, with 7 bases identical to TRBD1. Germline V gene data show CDR1 as SGHDT and CDR2 as YYEEEE. V trimming: 3 bases; J trimming: 4 bases; junction bases outside the gene matches: 4. The CDR3 contains 14 residues. The CDR3 spells CASSSDRSNQPQHF. The CDR3 coding sequence is TGTGCCAGCAGCTCGGACAGGAGTAATCAGCCCCAGCATTTT. The full variable domain, completed using reference TRBV5-6 and TRBJ1-5, is DAGVTQSPTHLIKTRGQQVTLRCSPKSGHDTVSWYQQALGQGPQFIFQYYEEEERQRGNFPDRFSGHQFPNYSSELNVNALLLGDSALYLCASSSDRSNQPQHFGDGTRLSIL.

The chain carries TRBV24-1 and TRBJ2-1; 10 nucleotides match TRBD2. This CDR3 comprises 16 residues. Germline values: CDR1 KGHDR, CDR2 SFDVKD. V trimming: 1 base; J trimming: 6 bases; junction bases outside the gene matches: 5. This CDR3 reads CATSDLLAGRPNEQFF. In nucleotides, the CDR3 is TGTGCCACCAGTGATTTACTAGCGGGACGGCCCAATGAGCAGTTCTTC.

This sequence joins TRBV3-1 and TRBJ2-1, with 9 bases matching TRBD2. Germline V gene sequence: CDR1 LGHDT, CDR2 YNNKEL (reference sequence). CDR3 size: 16 residues. The V gene end was trimmed by 1 base and the J gene end by 7 bases; junction bases not matched to a gene: 8. In DNA, the CDR3 is TGTGCCAGCAGCCAAGCGAAGGGACTAGCTAGGAATGAGCAGTTCTTC. Its protein is CASSQAKGLARNEQFF.

This chain joins TRBV5-4 and TRBJ2-7, with 12 bases matching TRBD1. Germline V CDR1 and CDR2: SGHNT, YYREEE (reference sequence). This CDR3 has 15 amino acids. V shed 3 bases, J shed 5 bases, and the junction held 6 bases outside the gene matches. The CDR3 loop is CASSSGTGGRHEQYF. The CDR3 DNA reads as TGTGCCAGCAGCTCTGGGACAGGGGGCCGCCACGAGCAGTACTTC.

The chain joins TRBV5-1 to TRBJ2-7; D tentatively fits TRBD1 or TRBD2 (5 bases each). V was shortened by 4 bases and J by 7 bases, with 15 bases between the two germline ends. Germline CDR1 and CDR2: SGHRS and YFSETQ. The CDR3 extends over 13 amino acids. The CDR3 region is CASSRDGPWEQYF. The CDR3 coding sequence is TGCGCCAGCAGCCGGGACGGACCTTGGGAGCAGTACTTC.

The rearrangement uses TRBV7-8 and TRBJ2-1, with D unclear. From germline, CDR1 is SGHVS and CDR2 FQNEAQ. The length of the CDR3 is 16 residues. The V gene lost 1 base and the J gene lost 0 bases, with 10 bases spanning the gap. The CDR3 region has the DNA TGTGCCAGCAGCTTAGTTCCCCAAAGCTCCTACAATGAGCAGTTCTTC. Translation: CASSLVPQSSYNEQFF.

This chain links TRBV20-1 with TRBJ2-7; 10 nucleotides align to TRBD2. The trim removed 3 bases at V and 7 bases at J, leaving 9 bases unmatched. CDR3 length equals 14 residues. Germline CDR1 and CDR2: DFQATT and SNEGSKA (reference sequence). CDR3 residues: CSARGLAGVDEQYF. The CDR3 coding sequence is TGCAGTGCTAGGGGGCTAGCGGGAGTGGATGAGCAGTACTTC.

The chain combines TRBV11-3 with TRBJ2-2, with D uncertain. Germline-derived CDR1 and CDR2 are SGHNT and YENEEA. This CDR3 region has 12 residues. The V end lost 4 bases, the J end lost 6 bases, and 6 bases lay between the germline ends. The CDR3 here is CASSSQSGELFF. The CDR3 DNA reads as TGTGCCAGCAGCTCCCAATCCGGGGAGCTGTTTTTT.